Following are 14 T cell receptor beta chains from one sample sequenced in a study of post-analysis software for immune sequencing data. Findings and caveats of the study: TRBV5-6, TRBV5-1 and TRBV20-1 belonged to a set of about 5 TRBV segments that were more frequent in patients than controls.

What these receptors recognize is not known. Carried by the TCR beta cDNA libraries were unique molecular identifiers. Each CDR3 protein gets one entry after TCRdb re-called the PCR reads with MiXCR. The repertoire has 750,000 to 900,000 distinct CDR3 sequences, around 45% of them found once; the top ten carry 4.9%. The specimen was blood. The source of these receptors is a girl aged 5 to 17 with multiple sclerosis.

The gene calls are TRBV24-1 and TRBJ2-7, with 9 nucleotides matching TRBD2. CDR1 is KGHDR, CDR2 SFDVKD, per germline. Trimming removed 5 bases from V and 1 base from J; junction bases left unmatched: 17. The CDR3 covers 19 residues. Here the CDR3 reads CATSGPTSGNRGSSYEQYF. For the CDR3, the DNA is TGTGCCACCAGTGGTCCGACTAGCGGCAACCGTGGGAGTTCCTACGAGCAGTACTTC.

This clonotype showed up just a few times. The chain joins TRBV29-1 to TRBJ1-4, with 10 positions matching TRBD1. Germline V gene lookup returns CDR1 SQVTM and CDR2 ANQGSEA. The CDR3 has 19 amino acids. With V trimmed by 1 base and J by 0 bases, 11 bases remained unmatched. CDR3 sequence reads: CSVEAEDRGFSSTNEKLFF. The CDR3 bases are TGCAGCGTTGAAGCCGAGGACAGGGGGTTCTCCTCAACTAATGAAAAACTGTTTTTT.

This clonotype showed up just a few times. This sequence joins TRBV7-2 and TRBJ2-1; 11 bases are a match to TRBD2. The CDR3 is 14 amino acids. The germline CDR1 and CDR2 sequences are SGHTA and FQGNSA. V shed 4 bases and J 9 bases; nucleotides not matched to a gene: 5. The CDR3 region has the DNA TGTGCCAGCAGCTCCCTAGCGGGAGGCGGTGAGCAGTTCTTC. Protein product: CASSSLAGGGEQFF.

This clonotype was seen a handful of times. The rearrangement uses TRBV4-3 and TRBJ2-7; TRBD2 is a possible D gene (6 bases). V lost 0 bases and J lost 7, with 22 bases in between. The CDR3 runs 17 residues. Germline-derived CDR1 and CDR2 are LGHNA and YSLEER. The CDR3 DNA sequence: TGCGCCAGCAGCCAAGATCAACCCGGAGGGCCTCGAGGGGAGCAGTACTTC. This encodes CASSQDQPGGPRGEQYF.

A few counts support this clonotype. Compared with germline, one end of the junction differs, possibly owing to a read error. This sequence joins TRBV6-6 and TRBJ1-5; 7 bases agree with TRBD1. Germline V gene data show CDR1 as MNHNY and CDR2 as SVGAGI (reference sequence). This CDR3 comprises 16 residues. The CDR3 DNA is TGTGCCAGTAGTTACGGGCAGGGGGGCCTAAATCAGCCCCAGCATTTT. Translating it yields CASSYGQGGLNQPQHF.

CDR3 nucleotides: TGTGCCACCAGCATCCCAGGGTCCTACGAGCAGTACTTC. It yields the protein CATSIPGSYEQYF. This chain connects TRBV15 to TRBJ2-7; D is perhaps TRBD1 (5 bases). This CDR3 has 13 amino acids. Germline loops: CDR1 LNHNV, CDR2 YYDKDF (reference sequence). The V end was cut by 4 bases, the J end by 1 base, with 8 bases between. Together with reference TRBV15 and TRBJ2-7, the CDR3 gives the full variable domain: DAMVIQNPRYQVTQFGKPVTLSCSQTLNHNVMYWYQQKSSQAPKLLFHYYDKDFNNEADTPDNFQSRRPNTSFCFLDIRSPGLGDTAMYLCATSIPGSYEQYFGPGTRLTVT.

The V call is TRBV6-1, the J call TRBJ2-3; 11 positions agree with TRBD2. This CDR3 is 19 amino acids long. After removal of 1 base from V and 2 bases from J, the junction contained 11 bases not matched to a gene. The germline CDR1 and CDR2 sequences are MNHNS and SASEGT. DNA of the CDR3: TGTGCCAGCAGTGAAGTAGGTTGGACTAGCGGGCGACACACAGATACGCAGTATTTT. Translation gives CASSEVGWTSGRHTDTQYF.

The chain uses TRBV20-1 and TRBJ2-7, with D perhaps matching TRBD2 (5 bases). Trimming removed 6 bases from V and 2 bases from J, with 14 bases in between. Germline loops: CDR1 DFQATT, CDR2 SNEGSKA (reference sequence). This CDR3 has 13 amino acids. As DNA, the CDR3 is TGCAGTGCCTCCGGGAATGAGGCCTACGAGCAGTACTTC. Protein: CSASGNEAYEQYF.

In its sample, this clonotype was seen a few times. The CDR3 region has the DNA TGTGCCAGCAGCTTACGACAGGGGGTCTACGAGCAGTACTTC. This sequence encodes CASSLRQGVYEQYF. The J gene is TRBJ2-5, the V gene TRBV7-8; TRBD1 matches 9 bases. The assigned J gene may be wrong: the sequence end matches TRBJ2-7 better. The CDR3 loop spans 14 amino acids. The germline V gene encodes CDR1 SGHVS and CDR2 FQNEAQ.

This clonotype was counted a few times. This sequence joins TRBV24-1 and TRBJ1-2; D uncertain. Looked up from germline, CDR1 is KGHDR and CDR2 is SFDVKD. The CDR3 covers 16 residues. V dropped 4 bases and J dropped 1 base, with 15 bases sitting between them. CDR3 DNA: TGTGCCACCAGTGACCCTACAAGAGACGGTAACTATGGCTACACCTTC. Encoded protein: CATSDPTRDGNYGYTF.

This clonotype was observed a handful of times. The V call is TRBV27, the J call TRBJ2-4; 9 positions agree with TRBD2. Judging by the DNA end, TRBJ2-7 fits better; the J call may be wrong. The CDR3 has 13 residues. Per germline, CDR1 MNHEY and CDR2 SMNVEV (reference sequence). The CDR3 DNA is TGTGCCAGCAGTATAGCGGGGGCTCTCGAGCAGTACTTC. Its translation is CASSIAGALEQYF.

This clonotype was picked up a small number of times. The CDR3 loop reads CASSLTRDVYEQYF. DNA for the CDR3: TGTGCCAGCAGCTTAACCAGGGATGTCTACGAGCAGTACTTC. The genes are TRBV7-2 and TRBJ2-7; TRBD1 is a possible D gene (5 bases). CDR1 and CDR2 from the germline V gene are SGHTA and FQGNSA. The CDR3 has 14 amino acids. V was clipped by 2 bases and J by 3 bases, with 11 bases between them.

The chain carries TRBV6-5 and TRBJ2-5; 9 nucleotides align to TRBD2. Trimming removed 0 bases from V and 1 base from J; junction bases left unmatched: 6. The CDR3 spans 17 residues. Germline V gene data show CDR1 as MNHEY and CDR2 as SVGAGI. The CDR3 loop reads CASSYSRLAGRQETQYF. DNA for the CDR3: TGTGCCAGCAGTTACTCGAGGCTAGCGGGGCGCCAAGAGACCCAGTACTTC.

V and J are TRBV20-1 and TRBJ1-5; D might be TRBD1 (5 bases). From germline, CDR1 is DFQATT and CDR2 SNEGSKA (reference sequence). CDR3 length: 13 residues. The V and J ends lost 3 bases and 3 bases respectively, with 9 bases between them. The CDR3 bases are TGCAGTGCTAGGGGACTGCTCAATCAGCCCCAGCATTTT. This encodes CSARGLLNQPQHF.